The clone carrying this TCR beta chain was counted at least ten times. The target antigen is unknown. The CDR3 loop spans 17 amino acids. The germline V and J ends were trimmed by 2 bases and 6 bases, with 21 bases remaining between them. Germline assignment: CDR1 MNHEY and CDR2 SMNVEV (reference sequence). Blood sampling occurred at first hyperthyroidism diagnosis, ahead of any ophthalmopathy symptoms. About 10 ml of fresh peripheral blood supplied the PBMCs. The source of the sample is a study of T cells in Graves' hyperthyroidism and ophthalmopathy. Study-level points and caveats: The model anticipated ophthalmopathy a median around six months pre-onset. A model of 13 V-J features distinguished ophthalmopathy from stable hyperthyroidism.

RNA transcripts yielded amplified TCR beta CDR3 regions. Primed by the HTBI set, a first-round RT-PCR was run on the TCR CDR3. Each CDR3 protein is one row after TCRdb ran MiXCR on the multiplex PCR reads. Among under 350,000 distinct CDR3 sequences listed, 13% were seen once. This sequence was found in a woman aged 25-40 years with Graves' hyperthyroidism that later progressed to Graves' ophthalmopathy. The V call is TRBV27, the J call TRBJ2-3; D may be TRBD2 (6 bases). Specimen: blood. The CDR3 is CASSLGYGAGGGDTQYF. In nucleotides, the CDR3 is TGTGCCAGCAGTTTAGGATATGGAGCGGGTGGCGGGGATACGCAGTATTTT.